These 27 T cell receptor beta chains share one sample of origin, sequenced in a study of CD8+ T cells in alopecia areata. RNA was extracted and reverse transcribed into cDNA as the sequencing template. Sequencing used immunoSEQ multiplex PCR; TCRdb keeps in-frame clones, though not all of them. In the table there are 70,000 or so clones, roughly 60% of which are singletons. The material was CD8+ T cells sorted from blood, obtained at week 0. All receptors come from a human donor with alopecia areata.

The chain couples TRBV11-2 to TRBJ1-5; TRBD1 might be the D (5 bases). The germline gives CDR1 SGHAT, CDR2 FQNNGV. The CDR3 is 13 amino acids. Trimming shortened V by 5 bases and J by 5 bases, and 10 bases separated the two germline ends. This CDR3 is CASSTRVDQPQHF. The CDR3 DNA is TGTGCCAGCAGCACCAGGGTTGATCAGCCCCAGCATTTT.

The chain employs TRBV7-3 and TRBJ2-2; D is unresolved. The length of the CDR3 is 14 residues. Trimming shortened V by 3 bases and J by 5 bases, and 10 bases separated the two germline ends. Germline CDR1 reads SGHTA; CDR2 reads FQGTGA. This CDR3 reads CASSLDGPTGELFF. The CDR3 DNA reads as TGTGCCAGCAGCTTGGACGGCCCTACCGGGGAGCTGTTTTTT.

The chain couples TRBV29-1 to TRBJ2-5; D is undetermined. CDR1 SQVTM and CDR2 ANQGSEA come from the germline V gene. Trimming stripped 4 bases from V and 2 bases from J, with 5 bases between. This CDR3 has 11 residues. Here the CDR3 reads CSVVAQETQYF. The DNA for the CDR3 is TGCAGCGTTGTGGCTCAAGAGACCCAGTACTTC.

This clone was seen only once. The V call is TRBV4-3, the J call TRBJ2-7, with 11 positions matching TRBD2. The junction had 8 bases not matched to a gene; V was cut back by 2 bases and J by 2 bases. The germline CDR1 and CDR2 sequences are LGHNA and YSLEER. CDR3 length: 17 amino acids. DNA of the CDR3: TGCGCCAGCAGCCAAAGCTTGAGACTAGCGGGGACCTACGAGCAGTACTTC. It encodes CASSQSLRLAGTYEQYF.

V is TRBV4-1 and J is TRBJ1-6; 8 positions agree with TRBD1. The CDR3 is 15 residues long. The trim removed 1 base at V and 8 bases at J, leaving 4 bases unmatched. CDR1 is MGHRA and CDR2 is YSYEKL in the germline V gene. The CDR3 DNA is TGCGCCAGCAGCCAAGCGGACAGGGACTATTCACCCCTCCACTTT. This gives the protein CASSQADRDYSPLHF.

The chain has TRBV4-1 and TRBJ2-1; 7 bases align to TRBD2. V shed 3 bases, J shed 13 bases, and the junction held 15 bases outside the gene matches. The CDR3 extends over 15 amino acids. CDR1 and CDR2 (germline): MGHRA, YSYEKL. The CDR3 loop reads CASSHLGGGLGLQFF. In DNA, the CDR3 is TGCGCCAGCAGCCATCTGGGGGGAGGACTAGGGCTTCAGTTCTTC.

The rearrangement links TRBV27 to TRBJ1-2; possible D gene TRBD1, 5 bases. The CDR3 has 11 amino acids. Deletions cut 8 bases from V and 6 bases from J, with 10 bases between. CDR1 is MNHEY, CDR2 SMNVEV, per germline (reference sequence). The chain's CDR3 is CASQGIDGYTF. The CDR3 region has the DNA TGTGCCAGCCAGGGTATCGATGGCTACACCTTC.

V is TRBV7-8 and J is TRBJ2-7; tentatively, D is TRBD2 (7 bases). Germline lookup yields CDR1 SGHVS and CDR2 FQNEAQ. With 5 bases removed from V and 2 bases from J, the gap between germline ends came to 13 bases. This CDR3 has 14 residues. CDR3 in DNA: TGTGCCAGCAGCAGGCGGGGGCTACCCTACGAGCAGTACTTC. Translation gives CASSRRGLPYEQYF.

V gene TRBV6-5 combines with J gene TRBJ1-2, with a weak D call TRBD1 (5 bases). Germline lookup yields CDR1 MNHEY and CDR2 SVGAGI. The CDR3 consists of 16 residues. V shed 4 bases and J shed 8 bases, with 23 bases lying between them. The CDR3 here is CASSSLGGASPRGYTF. In nucleotides, the CDR3 is TGTGCCAGCAGTTCTCTTGGCGGGGCCTCCCCTCGAGGCTACACCTTC.

V is TRBV7-2 and J is TRBJ2-3; 10 nucleotides align to TRBD2. The trim removed 4 bases at V and 0 bases at J, leaving 4 bases unmatched. The germline gives CDR1 SGHTA, CDR2 FQGNSA. This CDR3 is built from 16 residues. CDR3 amino acids: CASSSRLAGSTDTQYF. The CDR3 nucleotides are TGTGCCAGCAGCTCGAGACTAGCGGGCAGCACAGATACGCAGTATTTT. The variable domain in full, completed from reference TRBV7-2 and TRBJ2-3, reads GAGVSQSPSNKVTEKGKDVELRCDPISGHTALYWYRQSLGQGLEFLIYFQGNSAPDKSGLPSDRFSAERTGGSVSTLTIQRTQQEDSAVYLCASSSRLAGSTDTQYFGPGTRLTVL.

The chain couples TRBV4-3 to TRBJ2-7, with unresolved D. Germline V gene sequence: CDR1 LGHNA, CDR2 YSLEER. The CDR3 loop spans 13 amino acids. V was clipped by 0 bases and J by 3 bases, with 6 bases between them. DNA for the CDR3: TGCGCCAGCAGCCAAGATTCCAGCTACGAGCAGTACTTC. Amino acids: CASSQDSSYEQYF.

This rearrangement joins TRBV15 to TRBJ1-4; D is uncertain. This CDR3 is 14 amino acids long. Germline assignment: CDR1 LNHNV and CDR2 YYDKDF (reference sequence). Trimming shortened V by 6 bases and J by 8 bases, and 16 bases separated the two germline ends. This CDR3 reads CATRSGTDKEKLFF. Written as DNA, the CDR3 is TGTGCCACCAGGAGTGGAACCGACAAGGAAAAACTGTTTTTT. The full variable domain, with the rest looked up from reference TRBV15 and TRBJ1-4, is DAMVIQNPRYQVTQFGKPVTLSCSQTLNHNVMYWYQQKSSQAPKLLFHYYDKDFNNEADTPDNFQSRRPNTSFCFLDIRSPGLGDTAMYLCATRSGTDKEKLFFGSGTQLSVL.

V usage is TRBV4-1 and J usage is TRBJ1-2; TRBD1 matches at 9 bases. The V segment lost 2 bases and the J segment 6 bases; nucleotides outside the gene matches: 7. This CDR3 has 15 residues. Germline V gene data show CDR1 as MGHRA and CDR2 as YSYEKL. The CDR3 region has the DNA TGCGCCAGCAGCCAACACCCGGGACAGGGCGATGGCTACACCTTC. It codes for CASSQHPGQGDGYTF.

V gene TRBV5-6 combines with J gene TRBJ2-7; D is perhaps TRBD1 (6 bases). V was pared by 4 bases and J by 1 base, with 12 bases between. This CDR3 contains 14 residues. Germline lookup yields CDR1 SGHDT and CDR2 YYEEEE. CDR3: CASSATGYSYEQYF. In DNA form, the CDR3 reads TGTGCCAGCAGCGCGACAGGTTATTCCTACGAGCAGTACTTC.

The J gene is TRBJ2-7, the V gene TRBV5-5; D is unclear. Trimming left V 3 bases short and J 2 bases short, with 9 bases between. This CDR3 contains 13 residues. Germline loops: CDR1 SGHKS, CDR2 YYEKEE (reference sequence). CDR3 in DNA: TGTGCCAGCAGCTGGGCCGAAGCCTACGAGCAGTACTTC. This encodes CASSWAEAYEQYF.

DNA of the CDR3: TGTGCCAGTAGTATGGGGAACAATGAGCAGTTCTTC. It yields the protein CASSMGNNEQFF. The chain carries TRBV19 and TRBJ2-1; no definite D call. The CDR3 sequence is 12 residues long. V dropped 3 bases and J dropped 5 bases, with 5 bases sitting between them. Germline CDR1 and CDR2: LNHDA and SQIVND (reference sequence).

The V call is TRBV29-1, the J call TRBJ2-5; D is possibly TRBD2 (6 bases). From germline, CDR1 is SQVTM and CDR2 ANQGSEA. The CDR3 spans 16 residues. V dropped 6 bases and J dropped 4 bases, with 24 bases sitting between them. This chain's CDR3 is CSVDGRLEKGRETQYF. DNA of the CDR3: TGCAGCGTGGACGGCAGACTAGAAAAGGGACGAGAGACCCAGTACTTC.

For the CDR3, the DNA is TGTGCCAGCAGCTCGGGGTGGGAGGGTCGACAAGAGACCCAGTACTTC. Translating it yields CASSSGWEGRQETQYF. The rearrangement joins TRBV5-6 to TRBJ2-5, with TRBD2 matching 7 bases. V shed 3 bases and J 2 bases; nucleotides not matched to a gene: 10. The germline V gene encodes CDR1 SGHDT and CDR2 YYEEEE. This CDR3 is built from 16 residues.

CDR3 nucleotide sequence: TGTGCCAGCTCATCCCGGACTAGCGGGAGAGAGGCAGATACGCAGTATTTT. Translation gives CASSSRTSGREADTQYF. V is TRBV18 and J is TRBJ2-3; 13 bases match TRBD2. V lost 5 bases to trimming and J lost 4 bases; unmatched junction nucleotides: 9. Germline-derived CDR1 and CDR2 are KGHSH and LQKENI. The length of the CDR3 is 17 residues.

This clone was observed a handful of times. The chain joins TRBV14 to TRBJ2-3; 7 bases map to TRBD2. Trimming removed 2 bases from V and 2 bases from J; junction bases left unmatched: 7. Germline CDR1 reads SGHDN; CDR2 reads FVKESK. The CDR3 has 16 amino acids. The CDR3 nucleotides are TGTGCCAGCAGCCAAACATGGGGGGGAGACACAGATACGCAGTATTTT. Amino acids: CASSQTWGGDTDTQYF.

V gene TRBV7-2 combines with J gene TRBJ2-1; D might be TRBD2 (6 bases). V lost 0 bases to trimming and J lost 4 bases, with 7 bases between them. CDR1 and CDR2 (germline): SGHTA, FQGNSA. The CDR3 consists of 14 residues. The DNA of the CDR3 is TGTGCCAGCAGCTTAGCTAGCGGTTACAATGAGCAGTTCTTC. It specifies CASSLASGYNEQFF.

This clone was picked up one time. The chain joins TRBV5-4 to TRBJ1-1; D not resolved. The CDR3 runs to 15 residues. The germline V gene encodes CDR1 SGHNT and CDR2 YYREEE (reference sequence). Between the trimmed V and J ends, which lost 1 base and 0 bases, there was a span of 10 bases. CDR3 sequence: CASSLPKVVNTEAFF. The CDR3 DNA reads as TGTGCCAGCAGCTTGCCTAAAGTGGTGAACACTGAAGCTTTCTTT.

The chain links TRBV5-6 to TRBJ2-7, with a possible D match to TRBD2 (5 bases). CDR1 and CDR2 from the germline V gene are SGHDT and YYEEEE. The CDR3 extends over 17 amino acids. Trimming removed 0 bases at V and 3 bases at J, with 19 bases between. This CDR3 reads CASSLAISGMYIYEQYF. CDR3 in DNA: TGTGCCAGCAGCTTGGCGATCTCCGGGATGTACATCTACGAGCAGTACTTC.

The V call is TRBV9, the J call TRBJ2-6; D gene ambiguous. From germline, CDR1 is SGDLS and CDR2 YYNGEE. This CDR3 region has 16 residues. V was pared by 3 bases and J by 1 base, with 11 bases between. The CDR3 DNA sequence: TGTGCCAGCAGCGCCCCTCTTGTATCTGGGGCCAACGTCCTGACTTTC. Encoded protein: CASSAPLVSGANVLTF.

DNA of the CDR3: TGTGCCAGCAGACAGGGGGCAGGCAATCAGCCCCAGCATTTT. This gives the protein CASRQGAGNQPQHF. This chain links TRBV27 with TRBJ1-5; 9 bases are shared with TRBD1. The CDR3 totals 14 residues. V lost 6 bases to trimming and J lost 2 bases; unmatched junction nucleotides: 2. CDR1 is MNHEY and CDR2 is SMNVEV in the germline V gene (reference sequence).

V is TRBV27 and J is TRBJ2-3; no reliable D call. The CDR3 runs 14 residues. From germline, CDR1 is MNHEY and CDR2 SMNVEV (reference sequence). V lost 5 bases and J lost 3, with 12 bases in between. In DNA, the CDR3 is TGTGCCAGCAGTCCACTGACGGATACAGATACGCAGTATTTT. Translating it yields CASSPLTDTDTQYF.

The V and J genes are TRBV29-1 and TRBJ2-1, with TRBD2 identical over 7 bases. The length of the CDR3 is 17 residues. With V trimmed by 1 base and J by 5 bases, 14 bases remained unmatched. The germline V gene encodes CDR1 SQVTM and CDR2 ANQGSEA. CDR3 protein: CSVEGFKGTTQDNEQFF. The CDR3 DNA reads TGCAGCGTTGAAGGTTTTAAAGGGACTACCCAAGACAATGAGCAGTTCTTC.